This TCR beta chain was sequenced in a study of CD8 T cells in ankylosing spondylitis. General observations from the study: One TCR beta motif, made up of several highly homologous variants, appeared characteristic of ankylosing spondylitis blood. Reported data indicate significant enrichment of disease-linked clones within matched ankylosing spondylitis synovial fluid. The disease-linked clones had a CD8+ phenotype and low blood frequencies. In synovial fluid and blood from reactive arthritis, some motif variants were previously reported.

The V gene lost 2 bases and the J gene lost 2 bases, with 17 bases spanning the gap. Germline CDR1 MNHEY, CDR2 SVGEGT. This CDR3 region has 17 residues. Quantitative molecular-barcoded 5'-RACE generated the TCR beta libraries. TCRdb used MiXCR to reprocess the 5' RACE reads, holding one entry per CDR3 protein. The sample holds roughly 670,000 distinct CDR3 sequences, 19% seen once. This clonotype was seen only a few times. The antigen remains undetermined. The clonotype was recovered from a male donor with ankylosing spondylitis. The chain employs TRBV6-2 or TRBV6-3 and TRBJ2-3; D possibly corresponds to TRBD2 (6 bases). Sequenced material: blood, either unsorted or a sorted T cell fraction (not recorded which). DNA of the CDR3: TGTGCCAGCAGTTACGGGCTCTTAGCGGAGTACACAGATACGCAGTATTTT. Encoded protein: CASSYGLLAEYTDTQYF.